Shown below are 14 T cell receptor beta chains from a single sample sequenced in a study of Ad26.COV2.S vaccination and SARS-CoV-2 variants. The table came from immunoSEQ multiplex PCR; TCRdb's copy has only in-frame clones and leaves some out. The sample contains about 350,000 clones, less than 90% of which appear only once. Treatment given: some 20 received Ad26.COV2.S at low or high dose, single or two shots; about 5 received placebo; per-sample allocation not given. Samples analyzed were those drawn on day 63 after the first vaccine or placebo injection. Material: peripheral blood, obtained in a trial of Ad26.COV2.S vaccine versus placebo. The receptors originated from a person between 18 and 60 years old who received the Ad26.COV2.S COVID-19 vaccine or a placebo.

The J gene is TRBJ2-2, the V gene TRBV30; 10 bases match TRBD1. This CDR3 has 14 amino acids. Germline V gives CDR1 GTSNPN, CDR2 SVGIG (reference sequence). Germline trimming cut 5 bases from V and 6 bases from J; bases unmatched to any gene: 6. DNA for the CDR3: TGTGCCTGGGGGACAGGGGTGACTCCCGGGGAGCTGTTTTTT. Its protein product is CAWGTGVTPGELFF.

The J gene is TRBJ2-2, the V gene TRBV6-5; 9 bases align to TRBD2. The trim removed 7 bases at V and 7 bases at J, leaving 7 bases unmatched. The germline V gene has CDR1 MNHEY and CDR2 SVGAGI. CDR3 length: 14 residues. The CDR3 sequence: CASTLSGRNGELFF. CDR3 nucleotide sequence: TGTGCCAGCACCCTTAGCGGGAGAAACGGGGAGCTGTTTTTT.

CDR3 region: CASSQVTGTSGINEQFF. DNA for the CDR3: TGTGCCAGCAGCCAAGTAACCGGGACTAGCGGGATTAATGAGCAGTTCTTC. This chain uses TRBV4-2 with TRBJ2-1; 13 bases match TRBD2. The CDR3 runs to 17 residues. Trimming removed 1 base from V and 7 bases from J; junction bases left unmatched: 7. Per germline, CDR1 LGHNA and CDR2 YNFKEQ.

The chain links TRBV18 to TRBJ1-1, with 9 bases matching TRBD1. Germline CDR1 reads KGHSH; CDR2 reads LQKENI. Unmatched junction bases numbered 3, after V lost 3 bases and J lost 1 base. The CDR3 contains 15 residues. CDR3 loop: CASSPGTGPNTEAFF. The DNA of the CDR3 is TGTGCCAGCTCACCTGGGACAGGGCCGAACACTGAAGCTTTCTTT.

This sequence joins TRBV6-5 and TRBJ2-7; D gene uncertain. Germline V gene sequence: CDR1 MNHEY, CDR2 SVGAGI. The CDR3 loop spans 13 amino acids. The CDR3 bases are TGTGCTACTACCGATACCAAAACCTACGAGCAGTACTTC. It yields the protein CATTDTKTYEQYF.

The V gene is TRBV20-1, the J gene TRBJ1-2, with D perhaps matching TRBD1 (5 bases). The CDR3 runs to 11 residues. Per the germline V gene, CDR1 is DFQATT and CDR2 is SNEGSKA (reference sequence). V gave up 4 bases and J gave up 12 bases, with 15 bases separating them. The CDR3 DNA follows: TGCAGTGCTAAAGAGGGACTCGGTGACACCTTC. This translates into CSAKEGLGDTF.

The CDR3 bases are TGTGCCAGTAGTCCCGGACAGTATCCCGGGGAGCTGTTTTTT. Its translation is CASSPGQYPGELFF. The chain combines TRBV19 with TRBJ2-2; weak D call: TRBD1 (6 bases). The V and J ends lost 5 bases and 6 bases respectively, with 13 bases between them. The CDR3 length is 14 residues. The V gene's germline CDR1 is LNHDA and CDR2 SQIVND (reference sequence). The entire variable domain, with the rest obtained from reference TRBV19 and TRBJ2-2, is as follows: DGGITQSPKYLFRKEGQNVTLSCEQNLNHDAMYWYRQDPGQGLRLIYYSQIVNDFQKGDIAEGYSVSREKKESFPLTVTSAQKNPTAFYLCASSPGQYPGELFFGEGSRLTVL.

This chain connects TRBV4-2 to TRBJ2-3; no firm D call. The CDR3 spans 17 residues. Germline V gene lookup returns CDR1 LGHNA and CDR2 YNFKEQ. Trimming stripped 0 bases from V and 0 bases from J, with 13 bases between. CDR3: CASSQDHGRGSTDTQYF. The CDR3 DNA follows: TGTGCCAGCAGCCAAGACCACGGCCGCGGAAGCACAGATACGCAGTATTTT.

DNA of the CDR3: TGCGCCAGCAGCCAAGAAAGAGGGAGTGGTGAAAAACTGTTTTTT. Its translation: CASSQERGSGEKLFF. The chain carries TRBV4-3 and TRBJ1-4; D gene unclear. Germline assignment: CDR1 LGHNA and CDR2 YSLEER. CDR3 length: 15 residues. With 0 bases removed from V and 7 bases from J, the gap between germline ends came to 12 bases.

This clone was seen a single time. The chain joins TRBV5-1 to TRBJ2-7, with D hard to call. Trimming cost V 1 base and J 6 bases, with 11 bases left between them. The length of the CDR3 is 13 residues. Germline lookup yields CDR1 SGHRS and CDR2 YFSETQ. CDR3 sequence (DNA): TGCGCCAGCAGCTTGCCCTTTGACCCCGAGCAGTACTTC. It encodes CASSLPFDPEQYF.

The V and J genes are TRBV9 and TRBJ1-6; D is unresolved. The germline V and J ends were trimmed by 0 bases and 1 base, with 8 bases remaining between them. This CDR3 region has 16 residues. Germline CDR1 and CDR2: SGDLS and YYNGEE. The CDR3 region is CASSVDRESYNSPLHF. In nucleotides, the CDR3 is TGTGCCAGCAGCGTAGATAGAGAGTCCTATAATTCACCCCTCCACTTT.

As DNA, the CDR3 is TGCAGTGCCGCCTCCCGGGATACGCAGTATTTT. Protein product: CSAASRDTQYF. The V and J genes are TRBV20-1 and TRBJ2-3; D is undetermined. The CDR3 runs 11 residues. V dropped 6 bases and J dropped 6 bases, with 10 bases sitting between them. Germline loops: CDR1 DFQATT, CDR2 SNEGSKA (reference sequence).

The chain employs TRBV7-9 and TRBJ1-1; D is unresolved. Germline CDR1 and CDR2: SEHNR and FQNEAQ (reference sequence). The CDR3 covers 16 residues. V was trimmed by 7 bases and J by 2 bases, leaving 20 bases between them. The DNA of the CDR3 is TGTGCCAGCATCCCCCCCCCAGGCAAACCTAACACTGAAGCTTTCTTT. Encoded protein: CASIPPPGKPNTEAFF. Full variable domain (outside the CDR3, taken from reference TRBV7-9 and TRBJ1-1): DTGVSQNPRHKITKRGQNVTFRCDPISEHNRLYWYRQTLGQGPEFLTYFQNEAQLEKSRLLSDRFSAERPKGSFSTLEIQRTEQGDSAMYLCASIPPPGKPNTEAFFGQGTRLTVV.

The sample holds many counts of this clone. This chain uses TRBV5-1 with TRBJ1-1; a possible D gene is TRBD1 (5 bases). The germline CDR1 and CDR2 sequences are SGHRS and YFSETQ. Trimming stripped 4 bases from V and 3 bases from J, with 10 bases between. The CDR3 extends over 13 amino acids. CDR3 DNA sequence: TGCGCCAGCAGCCCGGCGGGGGACACTGAAGCTTTCTTT. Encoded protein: CASSPAGDTEAFF.